The next 13 T cell receptor beta chains were all read from a single sample in a study of CD8 T cells in ankylosing spondylitis. Study-wide results and caveats: Within ankylosing spondylitis blood, a TCR beta motif made up of eight highly homologous variants appeared to be characteristic.

TCRdb used MiXCR to reprocess the 5' RACE reads, holding one entry per CDR3 protein. The sample carries 700,000 to 850,000 distinct CDR3 sequences, about 10% recorded once. These TCRs' antigens remain unknown. Specimen: blood, either unsorted or a sorted T cell fraction (not recorded which). The receptors derive from a male donor with ankylosing spondylitis.

This clonotype has more than one count but fewer than ten. This sequence joins TRBV27 and TRBJ1-2, with unresolved D. This CDR3 has 14 amino acids. Germline V gene lookup returns CDR1 MNHEY and CDR2 SMNVEV (reference sequence). The V gene lost 0 bases and the J gene lost 8 bases, with 13 bases spanning the gap. This CDR3 reads CASSLSSELTGYTF. The CDR3 nucleotides read TGTGCCAGCAGTTTATCGTCGGAGTTAACGGGCTACACCTTC.

The chain is built from TRBV7-2 and TRBJ1-2; D might be TRBD1 (6 bases). Trimming removed 3 bases from V and 6 bases from J, with 11 bases in between. Per the germline V gene, CDR1 is SGHTA and CDR2 is FQGNSA. The CDR3 spans 13 residues. The CDR3 sequence is CASSLRQANGYTF. DNA of the CDR3: TGTGCCAGCAGCTTGAGACAGGCAAATGGCTACACCTTC.

V gene TRBV11-2 combines with J gene TRBJ2-6; D is perhaps TRBD1 or TRBD2 (5 bases each). V gave up 2 bases and J gave up 0 bases, with 17 bases separating them. The CDR3 has 19 amino acids. Per germline, CDR1 SGHAT and CDR2 FQNNGV. The CDR3 nucleotides read TGTGCCAGCAGCTTAATCCACGGGACGGGTAGCTCTGGGGCCAACGTCCTGACTTTC. Encoded protein: CASSLIHGTGSSGANVLTF.

This clonotype was counted ten times or more. The chain recombines TRBV20-1 with TRBJ2-3; TRBD1 agrees at 7 bases. V dropped 6 bases and J dropped 6; count of bases not matched to a gene: 15. The CDR3 has 15 residues. Looked up from germline, CDR1 is DFQATT and CDR2 is SNEGSKA (reference sequence). The CDR3 protein is CSALPGTERQDTQYF. The DNA of the CDR3 is TGCAGTGCCCTGCCCGGGACAGAGCGCCAGGATACGCAGTATTTT.

This clonotype was detected many times. The chain employs TRBV12-3 or TRBV12-4 and TRBJ2-2, with a tentative D call TRBD1 (5 bases). The V and J ends lost 5 bases and 2 bases respectively, with 12 bases between them. This CDR3 is 15 amino acids long. CDR3 DNA: TGTGCCAGCAGTCCTTGGGGCGGCAACACCGGGGAGCTGTTTTTT. Its protein product is CASSPWGGNTGELFF.

The J gene is TRBJ2-6, the V gene TRBV12-3 or TRBV12-4; maybe TRBD1 (5 bases). V was trimmed by 5 bases and J by 2 bases, leaving 13 bases between them. CDR3 size: 16 residues. This CDR3 is CASSRTWTTGANVLTF. The DNA of the CDR3 is TGTGCCAGCAGTCGAACTTGGACAACTGGGGCCAACGTCCTGACTTTC.

This clonotype was recorded at least ten times. This rearrangement joins TRBV5-5 to TRBJ2-3; 7 positions match TRBD2. The CDR3 sequence is 12 residues long. V gave up 5 bases and J gave up 3 bases; unmatched junction bases: 0. From germline, CDR1 is SGHKS and CDR2 YYEKEE (reference sequence). CDR3 sequence: CASRGGTDTQYF. The CDR3 bases are TGTGCCAGCAGGGGAGGGACAGATACGCAGTATTTT. The whole variable domain, remainder taken from reference TRBV5-5 and TRBJ2-3, is DAGVTQSPTHLIKTRGQQVTLRCSPISGHKSVSWYQQVLGQGPQFIFQYYEKEERGRGNFPDRFSARQFPNYSSELNVNALLLGDSALYLCASRGGTDTQYFGPGTRLTVL.

The chain links TRBV6-5 to TRBJ2-1, with 10 bases lining up with TRBD2. Germline V gene lookup returns CDR1 MNHEY and CDR2 SVGAGI. V lost 2 bases to trimming and J lost 6 bases; unmatched junction nucleotides: 4. The CDR3 is 15 residues long. CDR3 nucleotides: TGTGCCAGCAGTTACAGGGAGCGGGGGGGCAATGAGCAGTTCTTC. It translates to CASSYRERGGNEQFF.

This clonotype was picked up a small number of times. The V call is TRBV18, the J call TRBJ2-4, with D tentatively TRBD1 (5 bases). V dropped 2 bases and J dropped 8 bases, with 10 bases sitting between them. Germline V CDR1 and CDR2: KGHSH, LQKENI. The CDR3 runs 13 residues. The CDR3 DNA sequence: TGTGCCAGCTCACCATTCAGGGTGCACATTCAGTACTTC. Translating it yields CASSPFRVHIQYF. Full variable domain (rest looked up from reference TRBV18 and TRBJ2-4): NAGVMQNPRHLVRRRGQEARLRCSPMKGHSHVYWYRQLPEEGLKFMVYLQKENIIDESGMPKERFSAEFPKEGPSILRIQQVVRGDSAAYFCASSPFRVHIQYFGAGTRLSVL.

The gene calls are TRBV20-1 and TRBJ2-7; tentatively, D is TRBD2 (6 bases). The CDR3 consists of 10 residues. Per germline, CDR1 DFQATT and CDR2 SNEGSKA (reference sequence). V was shortened by 6 bases and J by 3 bases, with 6 bases between the two germline ends. In DNA form, the CDR3 reads TGCAGTGCGGACTACTACGAGCAGTACTTC. It specifies CSADYYEQYF.

This clonotype was observed a handful of times. The chain joins TRBV20-1 to TRBJ1-5; D is unclear. The CDR3 extends over 15 amino acids. Germline CDR1 and CDR2: DFQATT and SNEGSKA (reference sequence). The ends were cut back, 6 bases at V and 0 bases at J, with 15 bases in the middle. The DNA of the CDR3 is TGCAGTGCAAACGAGGGCAGCTATAGCAATCAGCCCCAGCATTTT. Its translation is CSANEGSYSNQPQHF.

This clonotype was observed a handful of times. The V and J genes are TRBV5-1 and TRBJ1-1; D is perhaps TRBD1 (6 bases). V was trimmed by 0 bases and J by 8 bases, leaving 17 bases between them. The germline gives CDR1 SGHRS, CDR2 YFSETQ. The CDR3 is 15 residues long. CDR3 coding DNA: TGCGCCAGCAGCTTGGAGGTCAGGGGCGGGATCGAAGCTTTCTTT. Amino acid sequence: CASSLEVRGGIEAFF.

The chain carries TRBV4-2 and TRBJ2-7; 11 bases fit TRBD2. Germline V CDR1 and CDR2: LGHNA, YNFKEQ. With 0 bases clipped from V and 4 bases from J, the junction kept 2 bases outside the gene matches. This CDR3 spans 15 amino acids. CDR3 DNA sequence: TGTGCCAGCAGCCAAGATCTAGCGGGGGGTTACGAGCAGTACTTC. It encodes CASSQDLAGGYEQYF.